These T cell receptor beta chains were read from a single sample in a study of blood T cell repertoires in COVID-19. Profiled with immunoSEQ multiplex PCR; TCRdb holds only in-frame clones, not every one. In the table there are about 300,000 clones, about nine tenths of which are singletons. Material: peripheral blood. These receptors were taken from a woman aged 45 to 65 with COVID-19, enrolled during active disease. CDR3s include the opening cysteine and the closing phenylalanine or tryptophan. The D gene is left open where the match is weak. Expanded clones are given a class, and other clones once, few, many or no size at all.

clone size	V gene	J gene	D gene	CDR3 protein	CDR3 DNA
few	TRBV27	TRBJ1-3	.	CASRPRWNSGGNTIYF	TGTGCCAGCAGGCCTCGGTGGAATTCAGGCGGAAACACCATATATTTT
once	TRBV19	TRBJ2-7	.	CASSIGQGLTYEQYF	TGTGCCAGTAGTATAGGCCAGGGCCTCACCTACGAGCAGTACTTC
.	TRBV7-9	TRBJ1-5	.	CASSLKRGSDNQPQHF	TGTGCCAGCAGCTTAAAGCGAGGGAGTGACAATCAGCCCCAGCATTTT
.	TRBV29-1	TRBJ1-1	.	CSVSGQSNTEAFF	TGCAGCGTTAGCGGACAGTCGAACACTGAAGCTTTCTTT
.	TRBV11-3	TRBJ2-5	.	CASSSVSSSQETQYF	TGTGCCAGCAGCAGCGTGAGCAGCTCCCAAGAGACCCAGTACTTC
.	TRBV27	TRBJ2-2	.	CASRETNGELFF	TGTGCCAGCAGGGAGACTAATGGGGAGCTGTTTTTT
.	TRBV4-1	TRBJ2-2	TRBD2	CASSQGIIFGGSGTGELFF	TGCGCCAGCAGCCAAGGGATCATCTTTGGCGGGAGTGGCACCGGGGAGCTGTTTTTT
.	TRBV5-1	TRBJ2-3	TRBD2	CASSWGLAGGQYGTDTQYF	TGCGCCAGCAGCTGGGGACTAGCGGGAGGGCAATATGGCACAGATACGCAGTATTTT
once	TRBV7-6	TRBJ2-2	TRBD2	CASRRTGGLLAGELFF	TGTGCCAGCAGACGAACGGGGGGACTTCTCGCCGGGGAGCTGTTTTTT
once	TRBV9	TRBJ2-1	TRBD2	CASSTWEGRQTYNEQFF	TGTGCCAGCAGCACCTGGGAGGGACGACAAACCTACAATGAGCAGTTCTTC
.	TRBV7-9	TRBJ2-2	.	CASSSPGHSTGELFF	TGTGCCAGCAGCTCTCCGGGACATTCGACCGGGGAGCTGTTTTTT
.	TRBV7-9	TRBJ2-2	TRBD1	CASSRDTGGLFF	TGTGCCAGCAGCCGAGATACAGGGGGGCTGTTTTTT
.	TRBV6-5	TRBJ2-3	.	CASRQPGGNTQYF	TGTGCCAGCAGGCAACCAGGAGGAAATACGCAGTATTTT